Shown below are 14 T cell receptor beta chains from a single sample sequenced in a study of identifying expanded T cells in peripheral blood. The method was immunoSEQ multiplex PCR; TCRdb's version includes in-frame clones alone and lacks a portion of them. The sample yields 50,000 to 75,000 clones, about four fifths seen once. Sequences were obtained from blood. These receptors were taken from a person aged 18-69 years in good health.

The gene calls are TRBV11-2 and TRBJ2-7; D not certain. The V gene's germline CDR1 is SGHAT and CDR2 FQNNGV. The germline V and J ends were trimmed by 2 bases and 1 base, with 6 bases remaining between them. The CDR3 is 13 amino acids. CDR3 nucleotide sequence: TGTGCCAGCAGCTTATCACGGTCCTACGAGCAGTACTTC. Its protein product is CASSLSRSYEQYF.

The chain combines TRBV19 with TRBJ2-2; D is possibly TRBD1 or TRBD2 (6 bases each). This CDR3 is 13 amino acids long. The germline V gene has CDR1 LNHDA and CDR2 SQIVND (reference sequence). V gave up 7 bases and J gave up 4 bases, with 10 bases separating them. The CDR3 region has the DNA TGTGCCAGTAAGGGGGGAAGCACCGGGGAGCTGTTTTTT. It yields the protein CASKGGSTGELFF.

In its sample, this clone was seen a few times. This chain connects TRBV18 to TRBJ1-2; possibly TRBD1 for D (6 bases). Germline V gene data show CDR1 as KGHSH and CDR2 as LQKENI. The CDR3 runs to 15 residues. The V gene lost 3 bases and the J gene lost 5 bases, with 16 bases spanning the gap. This CDR3 reads CASSPVPTGQYGYTF. The CDR3 DNA reads as TGTGCCAGCTCACCCGTCCCCACAGGGCAGTATGGCTACACCTTC.

In its sample, this clone was seen a few times. V and J are TRBV4-1 and TRBJ2-1; 8 nucleotides agree with TRBD2. The V and J ends lost 0 bases and 9 bases, in that order; junction bases with no gene match: 10. Germline lookup yields CDR1 MGHRA and CDR2 YSYEKL. The CDR3 contains 16 residues. The CDR3 region is CASSQDGRGGTLEQFF. DNA for the CDR3: TGCGCCAGCAGCCAAGATGGCCGGGGGGGGACGCTTGAGCAGTTCTTC.

J is TRBJ2-1 and V is TRBV4-2; 7 bases are a match to TRBD1. The CDR3 is 16 amino acids. Germline loops: CDR1 LGHNA, CDR2 YNFKEQ. J was trimmed by 3 bases and V by 1 base; bases with no gene match: 6. As DNA, the CDR3 is TGTGCCAGCAGCCAAGTCAGACAGGGAAGCTACAATGAGCAGTTCTTC. Its translation is CASSQVRQGSYNEQFF.

This clone was observed a single time. The chain has TRBV19 and TRBJ1-5; D is perhaps TRBD1 (6 bases). The CDR3 contains 15 residues. CDR1 LNHDA and CDR2 SQIVND come from the germline V gene (reference sequence). Trimming removed 6 bases at V and 2 bases at J, with 14 bases between. The CDR3 nucleotides read TGTGCCAGTAGGGGGGGCGCAGACGGCAATCAGCCCCAGCATTTT. Protein sequence: CASRGGADGNQPQHF.

The chain links TRBV5-1 to TRBJ2-1; a possible D gene is TRBD2 (6 bases). The V gene's germline CDR1 is SGHRS and CDR2 YFSETQ. The CDR3 contains 13 residues. V was pared by 2 bases and J by 9 bases, with 12 bases between. CDR3 DNA: TGCGCCAGCAGCTTACGGGAGATAAGTGAGCAGTTCTTC. Translated: CASSLREISEQFF.

This clone was detected only a few times. This chain links TRBV7-8 with TRBJ2-5; D perhaps matches TRBD2 (6 bases). CDR1 and CDR2 from the germline V gene are SGHVS and FQNEAQ. The CDR3 length is 13 residues. V lost 4 bases and J 5 bases, leaving 11 bases between the germline ends. CDR3 DNA sequence: TGTGCCAGCAGCTCGGACTATGGGGAGACCCAGTACTTC. Translation gives CASSSDYGETQYF.

V usage is TRBV6-1 and J usage is TRBJ1-1, with 7 nucleotides matching TRBD1. V lost 8 bases, J lost 6 bases, and 9 bases stayed unmatched. This CDR3 has 13 residues. Germline V gene data show CDR1 as MNHNS and CDR2 as SASEGT. The CDR3 nucleotides are TGTGCCAGCCATTACAGGGGCATGGCTGAAGCTTTCTTT. Amino acid sequence: CASHYRGMAEAFF.

V is TRBV4-2 and J is TRBJ2-2, with 7 bases lining up with TRBD1. The trim removed 3 bases at V and 1 base at J, leaving 8 bases unmatched. This CDR3 region has 17 residues. CDR1 is LGHNA and CDR2 is YNFKEQ in the germline V gene. The CDR3 is CASSQYTGDRNTGELFF. The CDR3 DNA sequence: TGTGCCAGCAGCCAGTATACAGGGGATAGGAACACCGGGGAGCTGTTTTTT.

The chain recombines TRBV5-1 with TRBJ2-6, with D tentatively TRBD1 or TRBD2 (5 bases each). Germline CDR1 SGHRS, CDR2 YFSETQ. This CDR3 comprises 17 residues. Trimming pared 4 bases from V and 2 bases from J, leaving 16 bases between. The CDR3 DNA follows: TGCGCCAGCAGCCCGGGGCAGGGAGTAGCTGGGGCCAACGTCCTGACTTTC. It encodes CASSPGQGVAGANVLTF.

The chain combines TRBV5-1 with TRBJ1-2; 8 nucleotides line up with TRBD1. The germline V gene encodes CDR1 SGHRS and CDR2 YFSETQ. V shed 4 bases and J 7 bases; nucleotides not matched to a gene: 9. The CDR3 totals 14 residues. The DNA of the CDR3 is TGCGCCAGCAGCCCTGGGACAGGTAGAGGTGGCTACACCTTC. Translating gives CASSPGTGRGGYTF.

The gene calls are TRBV18 and TRBJ2-5; the match to TRBD1 covers 10 bases. The junction had 7 bases not matched to a gene; V was cut back by 4 bases and J by 5 bases. Germline V gene sequence: CDR1 KGHSH, CDR2 LQKENI. This CDR3 has 15 amino acids. The DNA of the CDR3 is TGTGCCAGCTCACGACGGACAGGGGGTACGGAGACCCAGTACTTC. Its translation: CASSRRTGGTETQYF.

The rearrangement joins TRBV6-1 to TRBJ2-7; 11 positions match TRBD2. There are 13 residues in the CDR3. Trimming cost V 10 bases and J 3 bases; bases outside gene matches: 5. Germline assignment: CDR1 MNHNS and CDR2 SASEGT. The CDR3 DNA is TGTGCCACCCTTGGGACTAGCGGCTACGAGCAGTACTTC. Translated: CATLGTSGYEQYF.